This T cell receptor (beta chain) appears in the sequencing data of a study of beta chain features in type 1 diabetes. Study-wide results and limits: A definitive answer on HLA type influencing TCRB rearrangement was not reached here. Moderate but significant shortening of TCRB CDR3s was recorded in all four CD4+ subsets from Type 1 diabetes patients. A possible short-template PCR bias applies equally to patients and controls.

Turning to this clone: The antigen remains undetermined.

The study reverse transcribed the entire isolated RNA, so it sequenced expressed TCRB transcripts. Method: immunoSEQ multiplex PCR; TCRdb's copy keeps in-frame clones and lacks some. The table has 200,000 to 250,000 clones, 11% to 15% seen once. CD4+ naive, central memory, regulatory and stem cell-like memory cells were sorted via CD45RO/CCR7/CD25/CD127/CD95/CD27. The sequence was collected from a young man with type 1 diabetes. Sequenced material: naive CD4+ T cells from blood.

CDR3 nucleotide sequence: TGCGCCAGCAGCTTCCGGCAGGGGGGAGAGACCCAGTACTTC. Residues: CASSFRQGGETQYF. This sequence joins TRBV5-1 and TRBJ2-5, with D tentatively TRBD1 (7 bases). V was clipped by 2 bases and J by 4 bases, with 12 bases between them. The CDR3 loop spans 14 amino acids. Germline V gene lookup returns CDR1 SGHRS and CDR2 YFSETQ.